Following are 26 T cell receptor beta chains from one sample sequenced in a study of T cells in tuberculosis. Assay used: immunoSEQ multiplex PCR; TCRdb lists only in-frame clones, some missing. The data show tens of thousands of clones, roughly 94% seen once. Documented time point: new active TB diagnosis, blood taken before or within 7 days of starting treatment. The source was PBMCs, collected at tuberculosis diagnosis. The receptors here all came from an adult with tuberculosis.

This chain uses TRBV5-1 with TRBJ1-1; D might be TRBD1 (5 bases). Trimming left V 4 bases short and J 4 bases short, with 14 bases between. The CDR3 loop spans 14 amino acids. Germline assignment: CDR1 SGHRS and CDR2 YFSETQ. The CDR3 is CASSAGLPGTEAFF. The CDR3 DNA reads as TGCGCCAGCAGCGCGGGACTCCCCGGCACTGAAGCTTTCTTT.

The chain employs TRBV19 and TRBJ2-2; TRBD1 aligns across 7 bases. Per the germline V gene, CDR1 is LNHDA and CDR2 is SQIVND (reference sequence). CDR3 length: 14 amino acids. V dropped 6 bases and J dropped 1; count of bases not matched to a gene: 2. The CDR3 here is CASRGQVNTGELFF. CDR3 bases: TGTGCCAGTAGAGGACAGGTGAACACCGGGGAGCTGTTTTTT.

The chain combines TRBV27 with TRBJ2-5; possible D gene TRBD2, 6 bases. CDR1 and CDR2 from the germline V gene are MNHEY and SMNVEV (reference sequence). CDR3 length: 14 residues. V was cut by 0 bases and J by 7 bases, with 12 bases left in between. The chain's CDR3 is CASSLSWGDVTQYF. The DNA of the CDR3 is TGTGCCAGCAGTTTATCTTGGGGGGACGTGACCCAGTACTTC.

A single count supports this clone. V gene TRBV28 combines with J gene TRBJ1-1; a possible D gene is TRBD1 (6 bases). The CDR3 length is 15 residues. Trimming shortened V by 1 base and J by 6 bases, and 15 bases separated the two germline ends. Germline V gene lookup returns CDR1 MDHEN and CDR2 SYDVKM. The CDR3 loop is CASSLYLQGKPEAFF. The CDR3 nucleotides are TGTGCCAGCAGTTTATACTTACAGGGTAAGCCTGAAGCTTTCTTT.

The table lists this clone with a few counts. V gene TRBV29-1 combines with J gene TRBJ1-3; TRBD1 might be the D (6 bases). The germline V gene has CDR1 SQVTM and CDR2 ANQGSEA. The CDR3 is 15 amino acids. The V gene lost 6 bases and the J gene lost 4 bases, with 19 bases spanning the gap. The CDR3 loop reads CSVQPTQGSGNTIYF. In DNA, the CDR3 is TGCAGCGTCCAACCGACTCAGGGGTCCGGAAACACCATATATTTT.

V is TRBV7-2 and J is TRBJ2-7; TRBD1 might be the D (5 bases). The CDR3 totals 15 residues. CDR1 is SGHTA, CDR2 FQGNSA, per germline. Trimming stripped 3 bases from V and 6 bases from J, with 18 bases between. CDR3 sequence: CASSFDVQDTLEQYF. In DNA, the CDR3 is TGTGCCAGCAGCTTCGACGTACAGGACACCCTCGAGCAGTACTTC.

This sequence joins TRBV30 and TRBJ1-1; D is possibly TRBD1 (6 bases). The germline V and J ends were trimmed by 5 bases and 0 bases, with 16 bases remaining between them. The germline gives CDR1 GTSNPN, CDR2 SVGIG (reference sequence). The CDR3 is 15 residues long. CDR3 DNA: TGTGCCTGGGTGGAGGGGGGGACCATGAACACTGAAGCTTTCTTT. Amino acid sequence: CAWVEGGTMNTEAFF.

This rearrangement joins TRBV12-5 to TRBJ2-3; 9 nucleotides align to TRBD1. The CDR3 runs 18 residues. The V segment lost 1 base and the J segment 2 bases; nucleotides outside the gene matches: 10. In germline, CDR1 is LGHNT, CDR2 FRNRAP. The CDR3 here is CASGLGKLTGGNTDTQYF. The CDR3 DNA is TGTGCTAGTGGTTTGGGGAAATTGACAGGGGGTAACACAGATACGCAGTATTTT.

The V call is TRBV7-2, the J call TRBJ1-3, with TRBD1 matching over 11 bases. Trimming cost V 3 bases and J 2 bases; bases outside gene matches: 3. Germline-derived CDR1 and CDR2 are SGHTA and FQGNSA. There are 16 residues in the CDR3. The CDR3 region is CASSLRTGGTGNTIYF. The CDR3 region has the DNA TGTGCCAGCAGCTTGCGGACAGGGGGCACTGGAAACACCATATATTTT.

The rearrangement uses TRBV4-3 and TRBJ1-6; D unresolved. V shed 2 bases and J shed 6 bases, with 11 bases lying between them. The CDR3 extends over 15 amino acids. Per the germline V gene, CDR1 is LGHNA and CDR2 is YSLEER. CDR3 sequence (DNA): TGCGCCAGCAGCCAAACCCTTATGAGTAATTCACCCCTCCACTTT. This sequence encodes CASSQTLMSNSPLHF.

Only a few counts were recorded for this clone. This chain links TRBV4-1 with TRBJ1-2, with a tentative D call TRBD1 (6 bases). Trimming pared 4 bases from V and 6 bases from J, leaving 12 bases between. Germline-derived CDR1 and CDR2 are MGHRA and YSYEKL. The CDR3 is 13 amino acids. The chain's CDR3 is CASSPPRTDGYTF. For the CDR3, the DNA is TGCGCCAGCAGCCCCCCCCGGACAGATGGCTACACCTTC.

The chain has TRBV19 and TRBJ2-3, with D perhaps matching TRBD2 (6 bases). V lost 5 bases to trimming and J lost 1 base, with 22 bases between them. This CDR3 region has 18 residues. CDR1 LNHDA and CDR2 SQIVND come from the germline V gene (reference sequence). DNA for the CDR3: TGTGCCAGTAGTCCCGCGGGGCTATTCGTCGGTGGCACAGATACGCAGTATTTT. Amino acid sequence: CASSPAGLFVGGTDTQYF. Combining the CDR3 with reference TRBV19 and TRBJ2-3 gives the whole variable domain DGGITQSPKYLFRKEGQNVTLSCEQNLNHDAMYWYRQDPGQGLRLIYYSQIVNDFQKGDIAEGYSVSREKKESFPLTVTSAQKNPTAFYLCASSPAGLFVGGTDTQYFGPGTRLTVL.

This chain joins TRBV19 and TRBJ2-1; 9 bases align to TRBD1. The CDR3 has 14 residues. Germline V gene lookup returns CDR1 LNHDA and CDR2 SQIVND (reference sequence). Losses at the gene ends were 9 bases for V and 9 bases for J; bases not matched to a gene: 12. The DNA for the CDR3 is TGTGCCAGCACTCCGGGACAGGGATATGGTGAGCAGTTCTTC. Translating it yields CASTPGQGYGEQFF. Full variable domain (missing parts from reference TRBV19 and TRBJ2-1): DGGITQSPKYLFRKEGQNVTLSCEQNLNHDAMYWYRQDPGQGLRLIYYSQIVNDFQKGDIAEGYSVSREKKESFPLTVTSAQKNPTAFYLCASTPGQGYGEQFFGPGTRLTVL.

V gene TRBV11-2 combines with J gene TRBJ2-1; 8 nucleotides agree with TRBD2. CDR3 length equals 13 residues. CDR1 is SGHAT, CDR2 FQNNGV, per germline. V shed 0 bases and J 12 bases; nucleotides not matched to a gene: 4. The CDR3 protein is CASSLENSGGQFF. In nucleotides, the CDR3 is TGTGCCAGCAGCTTAGAAAACAGCGGGGGGCAGTTCTTC.

The DNA of the CDR3 is TGTGCCAGCAGCAGATTAGGGGGTCGTGACTATGGCTACACCTTC. Protein: CASSRLGGRDYGYTF. The chain links TRBV28 to TRBJ1-2; D might be TRBD1 (6 bases). In germline, CDR1 is MDHEN, CDR2 SYDVKM. This CDR3 region has 15 residues. Trimming stripped 6 bases from V and 3 bases from J, with 17 bases between.

The V call is TRBV19, the J call TRBJ2-4; 9 bases align to TRBD2. The V segment lost 4 bases and the J segment 3 bases; nucleotides outside the gene matches: 7. Germline V gene sequence: CDR1 LNHDA, CDR2 SQIVND (reference sequence). This CDR3 spans 16 amino acids. Here the CDR3 DNA reads TGTGCCAGTAGTACAGGGGGGACTAGCCTCAAAAACATTCAGTACTTC. It codes for CASSTGGTSLKNIQYF.

The V and J genes are TRBV10-3 and TRBJ2-1; the D is unclear. The germline gives CDR1 ENHRY, CDR2 SYGVKD. The CDR3 has 13 amino acids. The V gene lost 6 bases and the J gene lost 4 bases, with 10 bases spanning the gap. The CDR3 is CAIRHYQYNEQFF. In DNA, the CDR3 is TGTGCCATCAGGCATTATCAGTACAATGAGCAGTTCTTC.

V gene TRBV9 combines with J gene TRBJ2-1, with 12 nucleotides matching TRBD2. Germline trimming cut 3 bases from V and 8 bases from J; bases unmatched to any gene: 9. Germline V gives CDR1 SGDLS, CDR2 YYNGEE. This CDR3 has 16 amino acids. DNA of the CDR3: TGTGCCAGCAGCGCCCCTTCTAGCGGGGGGGTGTATGAGCAGTTCTTC. Encoded protein: CASSAPSSGGVYEQFF. Together with reference TRBV9 and TRBJ2-1, the CDR3 gives the full variable domain: DSGVTQTPKHLITATGQRVTLRCSPRSGDLSVYWYQQSLDQGLQFLIQYYNGEERAKGNILERFSAQQFPDLHSELNLSSLELGDSALYFCASSAPSSGGVYEQFFGPGTRLTVL.

The chain is built from TRBV6-6 and TRBJ2-5, with 9 nucleotides matching TRBD1. Germline assignment: CDR1 MNHNY and CDR2 SVGAGI (reference sequence). The V segment lost 6 bases and the J segment 6 bases; nucleotides outside the gene matches: 8. This CDR3 region has 14 residues. The CDR3 reads CASRSQGAGKTQYF. The DNA for the CDR3 is TGTGCCAGCAGGTCACAGGGGGCTGGGAAGACCCAGTACTTC.

The rearrangement links TRBV28 to TRBJ1-2; D remains ambiguous. Trimming took 1 base from V and 3 from J, leaving 6 bases between them. This CDR3 region has 13 residues. Per germline, CDR1 MDHEN and CDR2 SYDVKM. The CDR3 DNA is TGTGCCAGCAGTTTATCAGATGACTATGGCTACACCTTC. Translating gives CASSLSDDYGYTF.

Written as DNA, the CDR3 is TGTGCCAGTAGGGAGGGCAGGGACGCTTTCTTT. Translation: CASREGRDAFF. The rearrangement uses TRBV19 and TRBJ1-1; perhaps TRBD1 as D (5 bases). The V and J ends lost 6 bases and 11 bases respectively, with 13 bases between them. The CDR3 has 11 amino acids. From germline, CDR1 is LNHDA and CDR2 SQIVND (reference sequence).

The CDR3 here is CASSTGGQETQYF. The CDR3 nucleotides read TGTGCCAGCAGCACAGGGGGCCAAGAGACCCAGTACTTC. The V call is TRBV6-1, the J call TRBJ2-5, with 8 nucleotides matching TRBD1. Unmatched junction bases numbered 1, after V lost 6 bases and J lost 1 base. This CDR3 is 13 amino acids long. Germline V lookup: CDR1 MNHNS, CDR2 SASEGT.

Regarding this clone: The junction departs from germline at one end; a sequencing error may be responsible. The rearrangement uses TRBV29-1 and TRBJ1-1; TRBD1 agrees at 9 bases. Looked up from germline, CDR1 is SQVTM and CDR2 is ANQGSEA. The CDR3 runs to 11 residues. The CDR3 bases are TGCAGCGTTGTATATGGGACAGGGCCCTCCTTT. Protein sequence: CSVVYGTGPSF.

This chain uses TRBV12-5 with TRBJ1-5; D might be TRBD1 (6 bases). V was shortened by 6 bases and J by 4 bases, with 10 bases between the two germline ends. The CDR3 totals 13 residues. From germline, CDR1 is LGHNT and CDR2 FRNRAP. CDR3 bases: TGTGCTAGTGGCAGGACAGAGAATCAGCCCCAGCATTTT. It is translated as CASGRTENQPQHF.

This sequence joins TRBV29-1 and TRBJ2-7; TRBD2 matches 7 bases. The germline CDR1 and CDR2 sequences are SQVTM and ANQGSEA. V shed 3 bases, J shed 3 bases, and the junction held 5 bases outside the gene matches. The CDR3 length is 13 residues. The CDR3 DNA sequence: TGCAGCGTTGAGGGGGGGGGACGCTACGAGCAGTACTTC. The encoded protein is CSVEGGGRYEQYF.

The V call is TRBV7-2, the J call TRBJ1-1; maybe TRBD1 (5 bases). Germline CDR1 and CDR2: SGHTA and FQGNSA. With 3 bases removed from V and 10 bases from J, the gap between germline ends came to 9 bases. This CDR3 is built from 11 residues. The CDR3 DNA reads as TGTGCCAGCAGCTTCGGAAGGGGAGCTTTCTTT. Residues: CASSFGRGAFF.